Listed below are T cell receptor beta chains from one sample, sequenced in a study of blood T cell repertoires in COVID-19. Produced via immunoSEQ multiplex PCR; TCRdb's table is partial and in-frame only. Of some 200,000 clones listed, roughly 84% were seen once; the top ten hold around 13%. The sequenced sample was peripheral blood. The receptors derive from a human donor in a cohort sampled during active COVID-19. Each CDR3 is given with its conserved first and last residue. The D gene is left open where the match is weak. Clone size is stated in some rows and not others, as once, few, many or a class when expanded.

d_call	j_call	clone_size	v_call	cdr3_aa
TRBD2	TRBJ2-3	.	TRBV4-1	CASSHGTSGTSTDTQYF
TRBD1	TRBJ2-1	once	TRBV19	CASSIPGQGGRNEQFF
.	TRBJ1-3	.	TRBV7-9	CASSSWSGPSGNTIYF
TRBD1	TRBJ1-4	.	TRBV2	CASSDTGGYEKLFF
.	TRBJ2-7	.	TRBV5-6	CASSFRSEQYF
.	TRBJ2-3	.	TRBV27	CASSLAARSYTDTQYF
TRBD2	TRBJ2-3	once	TRBV7-7	CASSSTGGEGDTQYF
TRBD2	TRBJ2-3	.	TRBV5-1	CASSLVVISGSADTQYF
.	TRBJ2-5	.	TRBV5-1	CASSRASSQETQYF
TRBD2	TRBJ2-7	.	TRBV27	CASSLIAGDGYEQYF
.	TRBJ2-5	.	TRBV30	CAWSLSPIEETQYF
.	TRBJ2-7	.	TRBV5-6	CASSFERTSEQYF
TRBD1	TRBJ1-2	.	TRBV30	CAWSIAWGQSNYGYTF
.	TRBJ2-2	.	TRBV7-2	CASSSERAGHGELFF
TRBD2	TRBJ2-3	.	TRBV4-1	CASSRSGGSTDTQYF
.	TRBJ2-7	.	TRBV28	CASSDAGSYEQYF
.	TRBJ2-7	.	TRBV5-8	CASSYAGIDREQYF
TRBD2	TRBJ2-1	.	TRBV9	CASSPEAGGGNEQFF
.	TRBJ1-4	.	TRBV14	CASSQEGGGHREKLFF
.	TRBJ1-1	.	TRBV5-5	CASSSTNMNTEAFF
.	TRBJ2-6	once	TRBV25-1	CASSGGGTGANVLTF
.	TRBJ2-7	once	TRBV19	CASSYGTYYEQYF
TRBD1	TRBJ1-2	.	TRBV6-5	CARKRDRGSHYGYTF